The source of this TCR beta chain is a study of neoadjuvant anti-PD-1 for oral cavity cancer. Overall study: Patients without progression got a fourth dose around day 43.

Assay: immunoSEQ multiplex PCR; the TCRdb copy retains only in-frame clones and omits some. The sample has around 13,000 clones; approximately 77% are singletons. Germline-derived CDR1 and CDR2 are MNHNS and SASEGT. Trimming cost V 5 bases and J 0 bases, with 10 bases left between them. The CDR3 is 14 residues long. Regarding time point: after neoadjuvant nivolumab, at surgical resection. This chain connects TRBV6-1 to TRBJ1-1; no reliable D call. The origin of this receptor is a person between 40 and 85 years old with oral cavity squamous cell carcinoma. This material consisted of PBMCs, taken after nivolumab (anti-PD-1) treatment. CDR3 coding DNA: TGTGCCAGCAGTTCTGGGGAGATGAACACTGAAGCTTTCTTT. Its translation: CASSSGEMNTEAFF.